A selection of T cell receptor beta chains follows, all from one sample in a study of STAT5B mutations in CD4+ large granular lymphocyte leukemia. TCRdb keeps only in-frame clones here, not all; method: immunoSEQ multiplex PCR. Among fewer than 40,000 clones listed, about 70% were seen once. The sample was CD4+ T cells from blood buffy coats. The receptors here all came from a human donor in good health. CDR3s include the opening cysteine and the closing phenylalanine or tryptophan. Fields, in order: J gene, V gene, clone size, D gene, CDR3 protein, CDR3 DNA. A D gene is named only where the DNA matches it firmly. Only some rows state a clone size, as once, few, many or a class for expanded clones.

j_gene: TRBJ1-6
v_gene: TRBV10-3
abundance: once
d_gene: .
CDR3aa: CAISGRGGSPLHF
CDR3nt: TGTGCCATCAGTGGCAGGGGAGGATCACCCCTCCACTTT

j_gene: TRBJ1-1
v_gene: TRBV2
abundance: few
d_gene: .
CDR3aa: CAWAGGTEAFF
CDR3nt: TGTGCCTGGGCGGGGGGCACTGAAGCTTTCTTT

j_gene: TRBJ1-1
v_gene: TRBV6-5
abundance: few
d_gene: TRBD1
CDR3aa: CASRGQGVGGEAFF
CDR3nt: TGTGCCAGCAGGGGACAGGGGGTTGGAGGTGAAGCTTTCTTT

j_gene: TRBJ2-7
v_gene: TRBV5-4
abundance: .
d_gene: TRBD1
CDR3aa: CASSWGTGGAYEQYF
CDR3nt: TGTGCCAGCAGCTGGGGGACAGGGGGCGCGTACGAGCAGTACTTC

j_gene: TRBJ1-1
v_gene: TRBV25-1
abundance: .
d_gene: .
CDR3aa: CASSEYGGENTEAFF
CDR3nt: TGTGCCAGCAGTGAGTACGGAGGAGAGAACACTGAAGCTTTCTTT

j_gene: TRBJ2-5
v_gene: TRBV14
abundance: .
d_gene: .
CDR3aa: CASSSQRNGQETQYF
CDR3nt: TGTGCCAGCAGCTCTCAACGGAACGGACAAGAGACCCAGTACTTC

j_gene: TRBJ2-3
v_gene: TRBV10-3
abundance: .
d_gene: TRBD1
CDR3aa: CAISEGAVSDTQYF
CDR3nt: TGTGCCATCAGCGAGGGGGCTGTCTCAGATACGCAGTATTTT

j_gene: TRBJ2-3
v_gene: TRBV18
abundance: .
d_gene: TRBD1
CDR3aa: CASSPGDRSNPDTQYF
CDR3nt: TGTGCCAGCTCACCGGGGGACAGGTCTAACCCAGATACGCAGTATTTT

j_gene: TRBJ1-2
v_gene: TRBV6-1
abundance: few
d_gene: .
CDR3aa: CASLSSGTGGYTF
CDR3nt: TGTGCCAGCTTGTCCTCCGGGACGGGTGGCTACACCTTC

j_gene: TRBJ2-2
v_gene: TRBV2
abundance: .
d_gene: TRBD1
CDR3aa: CASSERGTGGTGELFF
CDR3nt: TGTGCCAGCAGTGAAAGAGGGACAGGGGGCACCGGGGAGCTGTTTTTT

j_gene: TRBJ1-5
v_gene: TRBV6-1
abundance: .
d_gene: TRBD1
CDR3aa: CASTQGSGNQPQHF
CDR3nt: TGTGCCAGCACACAGGGGTCGGGCAATCAGCCCCAGCATTTT

j_gene: TRBJ2-5
v_gene: TRBV7-8
abundance: .
d_gene: TRBD1
CDR3aa: CASSVPLPGQQETQYF
CDR3nt: TGTGCCAGCAGCGTCCCCCTACCGGGACAGCAAGAGACCCAGTACTTC